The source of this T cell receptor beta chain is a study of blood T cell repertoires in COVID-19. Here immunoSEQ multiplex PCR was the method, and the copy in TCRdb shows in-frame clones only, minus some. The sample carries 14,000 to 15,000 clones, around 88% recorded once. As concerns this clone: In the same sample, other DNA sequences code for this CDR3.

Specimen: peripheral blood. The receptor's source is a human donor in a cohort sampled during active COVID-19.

The CDR3 coding sequence is TGTGCCAGCAGTGATGGGGCGTCTGGAAACACCATATATTTT. It is translated as CASSDGASGNTIYF. The chain employs TRBV6-1 and TRBJ1-3; possible D gene TRBD1, 5 bases. The CDR3 runs to 14 residues. V lost 3 bases, J lost 1 base, and 7 bases lay in between. The germline CDR1 and CDR2 sequences are MNHNS and SASEGT.